Described below is a single TCR beta chain sequence and its context. Its specificity is not known. Germline assignment: CDR1 DFQATT and CDR2 SNEGSKA (reference sequence). This CDR3 region has 14 residues. This specimen comes from a study of T cells expressing NK-cell markers. Study-level points and caveats: HCMV specificity of the expanded NKG2C+ T cell clones stayed unclear. These same clonotypes (in four donors) also led the CD3+CD56-NKG2C+ fraction.

Template switching by 5'RACE with UMIs generated the TCR beta cDNA. Reprocessing the 5' RACE reads, TCRdb reports a single entry for every CDR3 protein and omits DNA. Across about 460,000 distinct CDR3 sequences, the top ten clones capture 1.4% to 1.5% of the sample. The rearrangement links TRBV20-1 to TRBJ1-3. The clonotype originates from a woman aged 45-65 years in good health. Sequenced material: blood T cells: a sorted CD56 or NKG2C T cell subset, CD4+ or CD8+ T cells, or bulk PBMC T cells (not recorded which). CDR3 sequence: CSASLTGSGNTIYF.